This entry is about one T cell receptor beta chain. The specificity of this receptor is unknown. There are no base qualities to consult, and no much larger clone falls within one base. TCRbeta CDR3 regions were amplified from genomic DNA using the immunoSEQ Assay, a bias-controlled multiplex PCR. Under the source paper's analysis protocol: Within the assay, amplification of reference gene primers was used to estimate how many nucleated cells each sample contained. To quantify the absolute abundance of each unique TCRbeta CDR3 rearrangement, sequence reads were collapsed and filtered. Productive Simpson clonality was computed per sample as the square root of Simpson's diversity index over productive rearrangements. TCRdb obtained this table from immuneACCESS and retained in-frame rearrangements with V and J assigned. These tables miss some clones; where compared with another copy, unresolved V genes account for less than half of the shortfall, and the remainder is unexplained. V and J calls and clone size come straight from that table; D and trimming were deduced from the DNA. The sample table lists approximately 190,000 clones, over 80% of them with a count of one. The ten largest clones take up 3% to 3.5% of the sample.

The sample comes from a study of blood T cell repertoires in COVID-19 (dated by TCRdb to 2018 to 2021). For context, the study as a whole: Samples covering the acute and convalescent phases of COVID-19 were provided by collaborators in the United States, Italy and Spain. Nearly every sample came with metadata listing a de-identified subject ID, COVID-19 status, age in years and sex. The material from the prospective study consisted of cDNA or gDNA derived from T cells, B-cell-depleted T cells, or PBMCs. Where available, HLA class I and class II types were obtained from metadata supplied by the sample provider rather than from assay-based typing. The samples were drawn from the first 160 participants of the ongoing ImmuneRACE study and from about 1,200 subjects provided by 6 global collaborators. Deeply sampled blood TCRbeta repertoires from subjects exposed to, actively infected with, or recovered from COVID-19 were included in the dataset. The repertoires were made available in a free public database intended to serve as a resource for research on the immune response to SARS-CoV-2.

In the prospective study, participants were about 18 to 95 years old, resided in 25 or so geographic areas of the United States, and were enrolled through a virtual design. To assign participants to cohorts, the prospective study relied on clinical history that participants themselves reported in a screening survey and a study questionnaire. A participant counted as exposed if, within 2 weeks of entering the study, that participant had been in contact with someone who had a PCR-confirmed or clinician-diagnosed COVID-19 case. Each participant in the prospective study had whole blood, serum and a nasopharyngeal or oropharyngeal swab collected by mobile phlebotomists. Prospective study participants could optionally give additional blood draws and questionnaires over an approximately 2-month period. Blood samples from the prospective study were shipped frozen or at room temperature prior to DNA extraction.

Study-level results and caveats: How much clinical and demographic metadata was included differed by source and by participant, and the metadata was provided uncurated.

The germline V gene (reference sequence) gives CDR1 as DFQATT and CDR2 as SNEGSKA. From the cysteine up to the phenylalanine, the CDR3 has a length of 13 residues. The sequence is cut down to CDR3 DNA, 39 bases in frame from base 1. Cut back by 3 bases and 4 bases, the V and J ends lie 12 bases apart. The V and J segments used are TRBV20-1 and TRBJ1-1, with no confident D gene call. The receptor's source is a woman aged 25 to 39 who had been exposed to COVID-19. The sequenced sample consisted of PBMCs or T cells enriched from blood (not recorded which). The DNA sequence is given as TGCAGTGCTAGTTGGAAGGAGGTCACTGAAGCTTTCTTT. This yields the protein CSASWKEVTEAFF.